A selection of T cell receptor beta chains follows, all from one sample in a study of cytomegalovirus exposure and HLA in healthy donors. Sequencing was performed with immunoSEQ multiplex PCR; in TCRdb, only in-frame clones are kept and a portion is missing. The data contain about 130,000 clones, around four fifths of them singletons. Sequenced: PBMCs. These TCRs come from a man aged 18 to 30 in good health and CMV-seropositive. Both conserved end residues are part of each CDR3. The D gene is left open where the match is weak. Clone size is not always given. Where it is, it says once, few, many or a class for expanded clones.

v_gene	d_gene	abundance	j_gene	CDR3nt	CDR3aa
TRBV28	TRBD1	.	TRBJ1-1	TGTGCCAGCAGTTCAGGGACAGGGACCGAAGCTTTCTTT	CASSSGTGTEAFF
TRBV27	TRBD1	.	TRBJ1-1	TGTGCCAGCAGTTTATGGAGTACAGGGGGCACTGAAGCTTTCTTT	CASSLWSTGGTEAFF
TRBV19	.	.	TRBJ1-1	TGTGCCAGTAGGGCGGGCAAGCCCATCTTCAACACTGAAGCTTTCTTT	CASRAGKPIFNTEAFF
TRBV6-5	.	.	TRBJ1-2	TGTGCCAGCAGCCTACAGGGCCTCGGCTACACCTTC	CASSLQGLGYTF
TRBV9	TRBD2	once	TRBJ2-3	TGTGCCAGCAGCGTAGATCCCGGACTAGCTATTGGCACAGATACGCAGTATTTT	CASSVDPGLAIGTDTQYF
TRBV5-1	TRBD2	.	TRBJ2-7	TGCGCCAGCAGCTTCAGCGGGGGATCCTACGAGCAGTACTTC	CASSFSGGSYEQYF
TRBV18	TRBD1	.	TRBJ2-7	TGTGCCAGCTCACCCCCGACAGGGGGACCGTCCTACGAGCAGTACTTC	CASSPPTGGPSYEQYF
TRBV7-2	.	.	TRBJ1-5	TGTGCCAGCAGCTTAGCGCGGGCAGGGGCGAAGGATCAGCCCCAGCATTTT	CASSLARAGAKDQPQHF
TRBV5-1	.	once	TRBJ1-1	TGCGCCAGCAGCTTGGTGGCAGGGGCGGTGAACACTGAAGCTTTCTTT	CASSLVAGAVNTEAFF
TRBV7-9	TRBD1	.	TRBJ1-5	TGTGCCAGCAGCGGAGGGACAGGGTTTAATCAGCCCCAGCATTTT	CASSGGTGFNQPQHF
TRBV7-6	TRBD1	.	TRBJ1-5	TGTGCCAGCAGCTCTAGACAGGGTTTAGATCAGCCCCAGCATTTT	CASSSRQGLDQPQHF
TRBV13	.	.	TRBJ1-3	TGTGCCAGCAGCGTCAGATCCTCTGGAAACACCATATATTTT	CASSVRSSGNTIYF
TRBV18	TRBD2	.	TRBJ2-1	TGTGCCAGCAGGACTAGCGGGGGCACCTACAATGAGCAGTTCTTC	CASRTSGGTYNEQFF
TRBV11-3	TRBD1	.	TRBJ2-5	TGTGCCAGCAGCCTCCGACAGGGAGAGGGAGAGACCCAGTACTTC	CASSLRQGEGETQYF
TRBV7-9	.	.	TRBJ2-5	TGTGCCAGCAGCTTGGGGGGGACCCAGTACTTC	CASSLGGTQYF
TRBV7-3	.	.	TRBJ2-2	TGTGCCAGCAGCTTATATCCCGGGGAGCTGTTTTTT	CASSLYPGELFF
TRBV19	.	.	TRBJ2-7	TGTGCCAGTAGTATCGGGGGCGGGGGTCAGTCCTACGAGCAGTACTTC	CASSIGGGGQSYEQYF